The clone carrying this T cell receptor (beta chain) was seen at least ten times. No antigen is known for it. The sample is drawn from a study of T cells in Graves' hyperthyroidism and ophthalmopathy. Overall study results and limits: Among clonotypes expanded in thyroid above 0.001, most were also found in blood. Ophthalmopathy and stable hyperthyroidism were told apart by a 13 V-J model.

TCR beta CDR3 sequences were amplified from RNA transcripts. With the HTBI primer set, the TCR CDR3 went through a first round of RT-PCR. TCRdb re-derived calls from the multiplex PCR reads in MiXCR, one entry per CDR3 protein. The table lists around 600,000 distinct CDR3 sequences, around 16% of them singletons. The CDR3 totals 14 residues. Germline V gene lookup returns CDR1 MNHNS and CDR2 SASEGT. V was shortened by 5 bases and J by 6 bases, with 14 bases between the two germline ends. The hyperthyroidism was newly diagnosed and had lasted under 2 months; the patients were aged 18 to 65. The diagnostic basis comprised clinical symptoms, serum thyroxine and TRAb, thyroid ultrasound and orbital computed tomography.

The sample comprised blood. The J gene is TRBJ2-1, the V gene TRBV6-1; perhaps TRBD1 as D (6 bases). The sequence was collected from a woman in her 30s with Graves' hyperthyroidism. The CDR3 DNA is TGTGCCAGCAGTACCAGACAGGTTCCCAATGAGCAGTTCTTC. Protein: CASSTRQVPNEQFF.